This passage covers 5 T cell receptor beta chains from one sample sequenced in a study of blood T cell repertoires in COVID-19. TCRdb's copy holds only in-frame clones and misses some; the assay was immunoSEQ multiplex PCR. The sample contains 240,000 or so clones, 85% to 90% of which appear only once. Sequencing was performed on peripheral blood. These receptors originate from a woman aged 35 to 49 who had recovered from COVID-19.

The chain is built from TRBV25-1 and TRBJ1-1; a possible D gene is TRBD1 (5 bases). The CDR3 is 17 residues long. Germline V gene sequence: CDR1 MGHDK, CDR2 SYGVNS. V lost 4 bases, J lost 5 bases, and 23 bases lay in between. The DNA for the CDR3 is TGTGCCAGCAGTGTTCTATGGGCAGGCTTGCGGGGGACTGAAGCTTTCTTT. Translation gives CASSVLWAGLRGTEAFF.

The chain recombines TRBV19 with TRBJ1-2; D call uncertain. The CDR3 runs to 14 residues. The germline V gene has CDR1 LNHDA and CDR2 SQIVND (reference sequence). V lost 1 base, J lost 2 bases, and 8 bases lay in between. The CDR3 here is CASSIVNENYGYTF. The DNA for the CDR3 is TGTGCCAGTAGTATAGTTAACGAGAACTATGGCTACACCTTC.

The rearrangement uses TRBV5-1 and TRBJ2-1; 11 bases map to TRBD2. The germline gives CDR1 SGHRS, CDR2 YFSETQ. The CDR3 consists of 15 residues. After removal of 3 bases from V and 3 bases from J, the junction contained 2 bases not matched to a gene. CDR3 sequence reads: CASSSGTSGYNEQFF. Here the CDR3 DNA reads TGCGCCAGCAGCTCCGGGACTAGCGGCTACAATGAGCAGTTCTTC.

The rearrangement joins TRBV10-3 to TRBJ2-5, with a possible D match to TRBD1 (5 bases). The CDR3 sequence is 13 residues long. Germline CDR1 is ENHRY and CDR2 is SYGVKD. Deletions cut 7 bases from V and 5 bases from J, with 14 bases between. The CDR3 region is CAIKQGPGETQYF. The CDR3 DNA sequence: TGTGCCATCAAGCAGGGCCCCGGGGAGACCCAGTACTTC.

The V call is TRBV18, the J call TRBJ2-1; 12 positions agree with TRBD2. The CDR3 has 17 residues. Per germline, CDR1 KGHSH and CDR2 LQKENI. V lost 3 bases and J lost 0; bases outside the gene matches: 3. The CDR3 sequence: CASSPPGLAGSYNEQFF. DNA of the CDR3: TGTGCCAGCTCACCCCCGGGACTAGCGGGCTCCTACAATGAGCAGTTCTTC.